This T cell receptor beta chain was retrieved from a study of CD8 T cells in ankylosing spondylitis. Researchers built TCR beta libraries using quantitative 5'-RACE with molecular barcodes. In TCRdb, the 5' RACE reads were re-called with MiXCR into one record per CDR3 protein. The sample has about 31,000 distinct CDR3 sequences, about 6.8% seen once. Study results and limitations: The study looked at matched synovial fluid samples from ankylosing spondylitis patients. Disease-linked clones were reported to be significantly enriched there. Blood from ankylosing spondylitis patients appeared to carry a characteristic roughly 8-variant TCR beta motif.

At least ten counts were recorded for this clonotype. The antigen is not known. Looked up from germline, CDR1 is SGHTA and CDR2 is FQGTGA. V lost 2 bases, J lost 8 bases, and 16 bases lay in between. This CDR3 has 15 residues. What was sequenced was blood, either unsorted or a sorted T cell fraction (not recorded which). The receptor comes from a male donor with ankylosing spondylitis or in good health (not recorded which). The J gene is TRBJ2-1, the V gene TRBV7-3; D is ambiguous. CDR3 in amino acids: CASSLVGVIRDEQFF. The CDR3 DNA is TGTGCCAGCAGCTTAGTTGGCGTAATCCGGGATGAGCAGTTCTTC.